This passage covers 7 T cell receptor beta chains from one sample sequenced in a study of T-cell memory formation after mild COVID-19. MiXCR, run by TCRdb on the 5' RACE reads, gives a single entry per CDR3 protein. The sample lists 400,000 to 550,000 distinct CDR3 sequences, about 23% occurring once. Sequencing was done on a sample of PBMCs or a T cell subset sorted from them (not recorded which). All receptors come from an adult woman who had mild COVID-19 (a few samples of this study predate the infection). Cell type and time point are not known.

A single count supports this clonotype. J is TRBJ1-2 and V is TRBV25-1, with D unresolved. CDR1 and CDR2 from the germline V gene are MGHDK and SYGVNS. Trimming removed 4 bases from V and 4 bases from J, with 7 bases in between. CDR3 length: 12 residues. The chain's CDR3 is CASSVDPYGYTF. The CDR3, as DNA: TGTGCCAGCAGTGTAGACCCCTATGGCTACACCTTC.

The sample holds a few counts of this clonotype. The genes are TRBV7-3 and TRBJ2-3, with D uncertain. The CDR3 has 13 amino acids. Germline V gene lookup returns CDR1 SGHTA and CDR2 FQGTGA. V gave up 5 bases and J gave up 4 bases, with 10 bases separating them. For the CDR3, the DNA is TGTGCCAGCAGCCGAATAAAGGCAGATACGCAGTATTTT. Amino acids: CASSRIKADTQYF.

The chain combines TRBV20-1 with TRBJ2-5; TRBD1 aligns across 9 bases. The CDR3 extends over 13 amino acids. Trimming removed 5 bases from V and 3 bases from J; junction bases left unmatched: 4. CDR1 is DFQATT and CDR2 is SNEGSKA in the germline V gene (reference sequence). This CDR3 is CSAGTGRKETQYF. For the CDR3, the DNA is TGCAGTGCTGGGACAGGGCGGAAAGAGACCCAGTACTTC.

This clonotype occurred a few times. V gene TRBV7-9 combines with J gene TRBJ2-5, with a weak D call TRBD2 (5 bases). Per germline, CDR1 SEHNR and CDR2 FQNEAQ (reference sequence). This CDR3 comprises 15 residues. The ends were cut back, 5 bases at V and 5 bases at J, with 18 bases in the middle. The CDR3 DNA sequence: TGTGCCAGCAGCCAGTCACCTGGCGGGCCGGAGACCCAGTACTTC. It is translated as CASSQSPGGPETQYF.

This chain links TRBV7-2 with TRBJ2-1; tentatively, D is TRBD2 (6 bases). The CDR3 contains 15 residues. The V gene's germline CDR1 is SGHTA and CDR2 FQGNSA. Trimming cost V 5 bases and J 10 bases, with 21 bases left between them. DNA for the CDR3: TGTGCCAGCAGCCCCGGGGACTTAGCTCGGATAGAGCAGTTCTTC. As protein: CASSPGDLARIEQFF.

A few counts support this clonotype. The chain joins TRBV11-2 to TRBJ2-2, with 10 positions matching TRBD1. V dropped 3 bases and J dropped 6; count of bases not matched to a gene: 4. The CDR3 is 15 amino acids. Germline CDR1 is SGHAT and CDR2 is FQNNGV. The CDR3 here is CASSLWDRGSGELFF. In DNA form, the CDR3 reads TGTGCCAGCAGCTTGTGGGACAGGGGTTCCGGGGAGCTGTTTTTT.

The chain uses TRBV2 and TRBJ1-1; possible D gene TRBD1, 6 bases. Trimming removed 2 bases from V and 5 bases from J, with 15 bases in between. The germline V gene has CDR1 SNHLY and CDR2 FYNNEI. This CDR3 is built from 15 residues. CDR3 residues: CASSETRGIGTEAFF. DNA for the CDR3: TGTGCCAGCAGTGAAACTAGGGGGATAGGGACTGAAGCTTTCTTT.